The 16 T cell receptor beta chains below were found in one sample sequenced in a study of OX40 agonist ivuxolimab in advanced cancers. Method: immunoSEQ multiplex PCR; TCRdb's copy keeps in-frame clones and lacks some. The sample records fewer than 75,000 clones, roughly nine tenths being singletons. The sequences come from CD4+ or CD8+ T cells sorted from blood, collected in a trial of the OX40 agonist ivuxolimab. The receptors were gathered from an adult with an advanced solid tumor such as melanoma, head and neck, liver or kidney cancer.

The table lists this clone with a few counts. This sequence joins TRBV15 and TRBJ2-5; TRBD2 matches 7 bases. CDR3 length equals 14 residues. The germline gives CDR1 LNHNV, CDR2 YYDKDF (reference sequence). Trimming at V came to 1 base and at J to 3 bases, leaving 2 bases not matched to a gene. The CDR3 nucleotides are TGTGCCACCAGCAGAGGCGGGGGAAAAGAGACCCAGTACTTC. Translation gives CATSRGGGKETQYF. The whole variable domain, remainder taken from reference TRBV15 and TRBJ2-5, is DAMVIQNPRYQVTQFGKPVTLSCSQTLNHNVMYWYQQKSSQAPKLLFHYYDKDFNNEADTPDNFQSRRPNTSFCFLDIRSPGLGDTAMYLCATSRGGGKETQYFGPGTRLLVL.

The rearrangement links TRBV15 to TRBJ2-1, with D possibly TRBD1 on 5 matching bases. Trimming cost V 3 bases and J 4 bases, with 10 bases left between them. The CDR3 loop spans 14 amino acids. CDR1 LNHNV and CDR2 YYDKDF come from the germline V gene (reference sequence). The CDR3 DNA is TGTGCCACCAGCAGGATGACAGATTACAATGAGCAGTTCTTC. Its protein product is CATSRMTDYNEQFF. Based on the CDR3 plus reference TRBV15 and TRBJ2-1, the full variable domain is DAMVIQNPRYQVTQFGKPVTLSCSQTLNHNVMYWYQQKSSQAPKLLFHYYDKDFNNEADTPDNFQSRRPNTSFCFLDIRSPGLGDTAMYLCATSRMTDYNEQFFGPGTRLTVL.

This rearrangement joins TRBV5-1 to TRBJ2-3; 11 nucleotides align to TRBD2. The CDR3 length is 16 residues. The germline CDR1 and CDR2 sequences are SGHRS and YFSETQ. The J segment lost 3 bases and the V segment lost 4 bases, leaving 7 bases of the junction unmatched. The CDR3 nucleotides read TGCGCCAGCAGCGAGGTACTAGCGGGAGAAACAGATACGCAGTATTTT. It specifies CASSEVLAGETDTQYF.

The CDR3 protein is CAISRAPPNTGELFF. The CDR3, as DNA: TGTGCCATCAGTCGGGCACCCCCGAACACCGGGGAGCTGTTTTTT. J is TRBJ2-2 and V is TRBV10-3; D gene unclear. The germline gives CDR1 ENHRY, CDR2 SYGVKD. Between the trimmed V and J ends, which lost 5 bases and 0 bases, there was a span of 10 bases. The CDR3 extends over 15 amino acids.

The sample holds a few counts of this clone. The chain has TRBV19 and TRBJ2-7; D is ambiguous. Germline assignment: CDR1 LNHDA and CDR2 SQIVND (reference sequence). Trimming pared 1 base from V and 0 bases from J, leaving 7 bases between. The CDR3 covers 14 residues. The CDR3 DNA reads TGTGCCAGTAGTATAGTTGGCATCTCCTACGAGCAGTACTTC. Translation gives CASSIVGISYEQYF.

CDR3 DNA: TGTGCCAGCAGCTTGGGCGGGATATTTTACAATGAGCAGTTCTTC. Amino acid sequence: CASSLGGIFYNEQFF. This rearrangement joins TRBV7-9 to TRBJ2-1; D perhaps matches TRBD2 (6 bases). Germline loops: CDR1 SEHNR, CDR2 FQNEAQ (reference sequence). The CDR3 is made up of 15 amino acids. V was clipped by 3 bases and J by 4 bases, with 13 bases between them.

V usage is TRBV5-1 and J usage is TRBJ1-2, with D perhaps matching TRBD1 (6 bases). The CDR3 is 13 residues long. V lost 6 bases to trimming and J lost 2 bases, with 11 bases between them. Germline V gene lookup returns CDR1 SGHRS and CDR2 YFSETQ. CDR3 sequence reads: CASTTGTNYGYTF. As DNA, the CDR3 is TGCGCCAGCACCACGGGGACAAACTATGGCTACACCTTC.

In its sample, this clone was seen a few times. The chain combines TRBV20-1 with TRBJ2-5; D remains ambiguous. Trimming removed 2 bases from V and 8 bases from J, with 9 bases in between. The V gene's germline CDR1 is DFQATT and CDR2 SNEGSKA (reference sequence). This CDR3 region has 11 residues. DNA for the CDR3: TGCAGTGCTAGATCCGGTGAAACCCAGTACTTC. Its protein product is CSARSGETQYF.

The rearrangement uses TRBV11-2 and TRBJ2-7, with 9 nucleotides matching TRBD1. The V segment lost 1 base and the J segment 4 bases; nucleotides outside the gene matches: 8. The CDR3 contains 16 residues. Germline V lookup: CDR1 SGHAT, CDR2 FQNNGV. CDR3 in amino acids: CASSLGRTGDPYEQYF. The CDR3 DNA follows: TGTGCCAGCAGCTTAGGCAGGACAGGGGACCCGTACGAGCAGTACTTC.

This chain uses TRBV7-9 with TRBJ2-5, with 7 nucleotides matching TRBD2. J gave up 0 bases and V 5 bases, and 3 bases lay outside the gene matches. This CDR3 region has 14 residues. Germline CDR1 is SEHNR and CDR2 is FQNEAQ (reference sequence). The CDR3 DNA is TGTGCCAGCAGCCCCGGGACTAACCAAGAGACCCAGTACTTC. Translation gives CASSPGTNQETQYF.

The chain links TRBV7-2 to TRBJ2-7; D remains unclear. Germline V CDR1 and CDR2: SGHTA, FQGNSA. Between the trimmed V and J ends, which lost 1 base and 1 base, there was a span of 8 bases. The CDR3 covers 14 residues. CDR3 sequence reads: CASSLEGISYEQYF. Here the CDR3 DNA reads TGTGCCAGCAGCTTAGAGGGTATATCCTACGAGCAGTACTTC.

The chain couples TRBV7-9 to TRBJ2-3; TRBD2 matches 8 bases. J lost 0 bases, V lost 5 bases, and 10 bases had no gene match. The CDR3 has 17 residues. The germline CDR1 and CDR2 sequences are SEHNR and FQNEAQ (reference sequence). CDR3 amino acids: CASSPVRGGRSTDTQYF. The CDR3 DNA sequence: TGTGCCAGCAGCCCCGTTCGTGGCGGGAGGAGCACAGATACGCAGTATTTT.

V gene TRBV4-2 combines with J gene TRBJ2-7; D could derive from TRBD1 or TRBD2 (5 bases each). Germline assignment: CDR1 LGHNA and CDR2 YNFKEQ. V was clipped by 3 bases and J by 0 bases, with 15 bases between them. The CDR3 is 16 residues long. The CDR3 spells CASSQGPGGNSYEQYF. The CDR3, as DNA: TGTGCCAGCAGCCAGGGACCGGGCGGTAACTCCTACGAGCAGTACTTC.

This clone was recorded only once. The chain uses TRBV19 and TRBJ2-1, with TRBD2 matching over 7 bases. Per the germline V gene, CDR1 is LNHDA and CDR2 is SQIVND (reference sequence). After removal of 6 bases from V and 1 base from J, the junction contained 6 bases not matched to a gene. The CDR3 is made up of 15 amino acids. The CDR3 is CASSPSGISYNEQFF. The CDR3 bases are TGTGCCAGTAGCCCCAGCGGGATTTCCTACAATGAGCAGTTCTTC.

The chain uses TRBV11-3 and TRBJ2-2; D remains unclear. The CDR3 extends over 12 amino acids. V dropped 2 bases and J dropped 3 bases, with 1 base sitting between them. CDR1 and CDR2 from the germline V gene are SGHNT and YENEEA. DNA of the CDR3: TGTGCCAGCAGCTTACACACCGGGGAGCTGTTTTTT. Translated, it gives CASSLHTGELFF. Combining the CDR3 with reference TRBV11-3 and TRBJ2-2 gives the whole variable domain EAGVVQSPRYKIIEKKQPVAFWCNPISGHNTLYWYLQNLGQGPELLIRYENEEAVDDSQLPKDRFSAERLKGVDSTLKIQPAELGDSAVYLCASSLHTGELFFGEGSRLTVL.

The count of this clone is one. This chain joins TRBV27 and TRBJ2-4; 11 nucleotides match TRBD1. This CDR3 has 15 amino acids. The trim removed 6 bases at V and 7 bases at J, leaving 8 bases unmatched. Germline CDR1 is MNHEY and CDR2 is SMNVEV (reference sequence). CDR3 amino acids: CASSPDRGLWNIQYF. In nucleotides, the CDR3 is TGTGCCAGCAGCCCGGACAGGGGGCTTTGGAACATTCAGTACTTC.